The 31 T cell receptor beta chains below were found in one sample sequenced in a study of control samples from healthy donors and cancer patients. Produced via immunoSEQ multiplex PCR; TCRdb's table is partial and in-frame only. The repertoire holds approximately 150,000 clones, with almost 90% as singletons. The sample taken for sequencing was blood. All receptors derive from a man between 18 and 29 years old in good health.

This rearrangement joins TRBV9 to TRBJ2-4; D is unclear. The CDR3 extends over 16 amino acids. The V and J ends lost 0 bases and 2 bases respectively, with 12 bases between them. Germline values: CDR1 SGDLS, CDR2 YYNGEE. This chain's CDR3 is CASSVVKGSTKNIQYF. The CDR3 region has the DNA TGTGCCAGCAGCGTAGTGAAGGGTAGTACCAAAAACATTCAGTACTTC.

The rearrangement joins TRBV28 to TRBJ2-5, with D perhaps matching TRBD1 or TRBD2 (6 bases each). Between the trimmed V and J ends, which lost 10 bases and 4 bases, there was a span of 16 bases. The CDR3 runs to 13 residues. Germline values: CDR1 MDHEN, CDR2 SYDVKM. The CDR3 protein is CAIQRGGRETQYF. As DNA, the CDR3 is TGTGCCATCCAAAGAGGGGGGCGAGAGACCCAGTACTTC.

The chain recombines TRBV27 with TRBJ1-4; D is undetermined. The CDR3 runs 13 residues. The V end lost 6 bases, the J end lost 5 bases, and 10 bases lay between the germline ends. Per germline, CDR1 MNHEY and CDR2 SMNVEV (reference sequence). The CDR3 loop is CASSPPGNEKLFF. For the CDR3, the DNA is TGTGCCAGCAGCCCCCCGGGGAATGAAAAACTGTTTTTT.

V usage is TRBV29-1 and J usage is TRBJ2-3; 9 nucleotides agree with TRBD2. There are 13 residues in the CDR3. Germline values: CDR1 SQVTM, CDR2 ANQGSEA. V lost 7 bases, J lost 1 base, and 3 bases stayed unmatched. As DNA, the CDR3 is TGCAGCGGGTTAGCGGGGGGCACAGATACGCAGTATTTT. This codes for CSGLAGGTDTQYF.

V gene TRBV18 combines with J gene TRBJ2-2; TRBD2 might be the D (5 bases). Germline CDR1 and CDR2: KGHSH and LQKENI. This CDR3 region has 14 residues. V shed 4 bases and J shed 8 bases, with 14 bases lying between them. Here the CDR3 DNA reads TGTGCCAGCTCACAAACGGAGGCGTCTGGGGAGCTGTTTTTT. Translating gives CASSQTEASGELFF.

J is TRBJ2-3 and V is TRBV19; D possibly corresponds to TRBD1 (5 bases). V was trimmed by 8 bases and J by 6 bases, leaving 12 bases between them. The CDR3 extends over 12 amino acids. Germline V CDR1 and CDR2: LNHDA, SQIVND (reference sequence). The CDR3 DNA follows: TGTGCCAGTGGGGCCCGGGCTGATACGCAGTATTTT. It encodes CASGARADTQYF.

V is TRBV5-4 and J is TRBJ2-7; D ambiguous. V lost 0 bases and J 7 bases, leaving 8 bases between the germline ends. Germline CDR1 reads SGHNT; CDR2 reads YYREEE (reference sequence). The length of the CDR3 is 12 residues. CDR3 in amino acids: CASSLENGEQYF. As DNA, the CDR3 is TGTGCCAGCAGCTTGGAAAATGGAGAGCAGTACTTC.

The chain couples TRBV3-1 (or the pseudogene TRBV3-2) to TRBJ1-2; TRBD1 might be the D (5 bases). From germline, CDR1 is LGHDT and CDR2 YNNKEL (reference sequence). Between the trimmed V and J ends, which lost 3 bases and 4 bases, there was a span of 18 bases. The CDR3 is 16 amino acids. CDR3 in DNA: TGTGCCAGCAGCCAGTCCCGGGACCTTGCTAGCTATGGCTACACCTTC. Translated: CASSQSRDLASYGYTF.

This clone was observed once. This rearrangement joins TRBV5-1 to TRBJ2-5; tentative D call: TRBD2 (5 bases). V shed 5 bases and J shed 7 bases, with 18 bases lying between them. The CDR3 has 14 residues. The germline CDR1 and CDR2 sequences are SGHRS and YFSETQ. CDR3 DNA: TGCGCCAGCAGTCCGGGAAGACGGGCGGTGACCCAGTACTTC. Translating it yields CASSPGRRAVTQYF.

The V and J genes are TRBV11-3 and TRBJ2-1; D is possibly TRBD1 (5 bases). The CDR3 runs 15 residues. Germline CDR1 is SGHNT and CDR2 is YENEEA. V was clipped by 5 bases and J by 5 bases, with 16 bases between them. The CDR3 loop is CASSPGWLPHNEQFF. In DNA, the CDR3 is TGTGCCAGCAGCCCAGGGTGGTTACCCCACAATGAGCAGTTCTTC.

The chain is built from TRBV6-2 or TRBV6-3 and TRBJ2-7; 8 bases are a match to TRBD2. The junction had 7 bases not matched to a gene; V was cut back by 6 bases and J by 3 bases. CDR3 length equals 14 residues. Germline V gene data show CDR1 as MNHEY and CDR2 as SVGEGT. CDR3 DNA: TGTGCCAGCAGCCGAGCGGGGGTGAGCTACGAGCAGTACTTC. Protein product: CASSRAGVSYEQYF.

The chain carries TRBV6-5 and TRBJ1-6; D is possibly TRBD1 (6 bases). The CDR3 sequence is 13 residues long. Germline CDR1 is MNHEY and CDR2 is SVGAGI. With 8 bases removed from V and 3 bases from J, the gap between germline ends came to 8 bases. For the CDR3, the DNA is TGTGCCAGCCAGGACAGCTATAATTCACCCCTCCACTTT. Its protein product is CASQDSYNSPLHF.

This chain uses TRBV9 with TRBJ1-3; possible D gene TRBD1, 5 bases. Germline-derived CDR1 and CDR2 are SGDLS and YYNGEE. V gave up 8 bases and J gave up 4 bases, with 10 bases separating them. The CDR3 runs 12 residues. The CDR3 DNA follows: TGTGCCAGTCGGGGGGTGGGAAACACCATATATTTT. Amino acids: CASRGVGNTIYF.

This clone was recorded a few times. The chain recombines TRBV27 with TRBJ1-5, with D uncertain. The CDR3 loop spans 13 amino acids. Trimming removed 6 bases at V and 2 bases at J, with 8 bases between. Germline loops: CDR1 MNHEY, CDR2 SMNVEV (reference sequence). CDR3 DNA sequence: TGTGCCAGCAGGGCATATGGCAATCAGCCCCAGCATTTT. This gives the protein CASRAYGNQPQHF.

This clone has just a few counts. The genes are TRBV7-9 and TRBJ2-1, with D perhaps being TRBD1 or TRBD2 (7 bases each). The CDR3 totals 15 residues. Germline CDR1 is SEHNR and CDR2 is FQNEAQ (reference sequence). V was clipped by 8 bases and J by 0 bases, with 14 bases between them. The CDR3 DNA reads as TGTGCCAGCGAAGGGGGCGGGGGCTCCTACAATGAGCAGTTCTTC. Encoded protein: CASEGGGGSYNEQFF.

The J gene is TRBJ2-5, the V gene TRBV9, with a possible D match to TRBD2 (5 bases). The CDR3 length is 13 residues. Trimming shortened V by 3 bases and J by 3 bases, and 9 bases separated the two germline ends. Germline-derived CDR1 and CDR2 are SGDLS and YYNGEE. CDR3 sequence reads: CASSAGLEETQYF. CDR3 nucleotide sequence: TGTGCCAGCAGCGCTGGACTGGAAGAGACCCAGTACTTC.

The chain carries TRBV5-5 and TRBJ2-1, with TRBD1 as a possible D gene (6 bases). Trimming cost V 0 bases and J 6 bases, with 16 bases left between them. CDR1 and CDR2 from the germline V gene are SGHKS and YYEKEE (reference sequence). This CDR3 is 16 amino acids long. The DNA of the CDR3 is TGTGCCAGCAGCTTGGATTTACAGGGTTCGGGCAATGAGCAGTTCTTC. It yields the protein CASSLDLQGSGNEQFF.

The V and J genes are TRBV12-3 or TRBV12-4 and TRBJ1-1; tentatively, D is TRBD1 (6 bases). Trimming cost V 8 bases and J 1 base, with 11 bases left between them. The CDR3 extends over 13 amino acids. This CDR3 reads CASRLGQNTEAFF. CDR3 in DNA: TGTGCCAGCCGATTGGGACAGAACACTGAAGCTTTCTTT.

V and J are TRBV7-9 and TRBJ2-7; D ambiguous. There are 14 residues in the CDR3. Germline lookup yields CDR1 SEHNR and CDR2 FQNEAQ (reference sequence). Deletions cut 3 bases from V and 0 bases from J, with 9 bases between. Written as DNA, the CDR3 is TGTGCCAGCAGCTTCGGCCAGGACTCCTACGAGCAGTACTTC. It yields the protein CASSFGQDSYEQYF.

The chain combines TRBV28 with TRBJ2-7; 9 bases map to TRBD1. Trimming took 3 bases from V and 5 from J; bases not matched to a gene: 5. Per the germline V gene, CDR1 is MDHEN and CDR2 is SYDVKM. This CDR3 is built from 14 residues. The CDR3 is CASSFGTGSNEQYF. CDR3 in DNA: TGTGCCAGCAGTTTTGGGACAGGGTCCAACGAGCAGTACTTC.

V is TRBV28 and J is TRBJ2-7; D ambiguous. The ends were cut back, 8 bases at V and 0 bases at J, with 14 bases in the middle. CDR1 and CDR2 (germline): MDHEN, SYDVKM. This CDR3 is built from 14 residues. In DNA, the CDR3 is TGTGCCAGCCACCGGCCGGCAGCCTCCTACGAGCAGTACTTC. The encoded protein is CASHRPAASYEQYF.

The CDR3 loop is CASRKGNRLRAEAFF. The CDR3 DNA follows: TGTGCCAGCAGGAAGGGAAATCGTCTGAGAGCTGAAGCTTTCTTT. This chain joins TRBV28 and TRBJ1-1; unclear D gene. Germline loops: CDR1 MDHEN, CDR2 SYDVKM. The CDR3 contains 15 residues. The V and J ends lost 6 bases and 6 bases respectively, with 20 bases between them.

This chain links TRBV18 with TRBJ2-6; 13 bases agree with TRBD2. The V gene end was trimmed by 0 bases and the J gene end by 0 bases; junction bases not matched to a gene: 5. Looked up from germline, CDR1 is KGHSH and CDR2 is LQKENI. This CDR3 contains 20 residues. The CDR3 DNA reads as TGTGCCAGCTCACCACCGTCACTAGCGGGGGGGAACTCTGGGGCCAACGTCCTGACTTTC. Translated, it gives CASSPPSLAGGNSGANVLTF.

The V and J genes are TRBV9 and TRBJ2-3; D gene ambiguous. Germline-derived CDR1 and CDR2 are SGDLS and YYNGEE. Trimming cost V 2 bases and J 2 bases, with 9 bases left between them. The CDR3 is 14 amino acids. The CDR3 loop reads CASSVAGSTDTQYF. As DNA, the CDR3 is TGTGCCAGCAGCGTTGCAGGTTCCACAGATACGCAGTATTTT. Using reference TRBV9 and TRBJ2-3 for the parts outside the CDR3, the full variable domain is DSGVTQTPKHLITATGQRVTLRCSPRSGDLSVYWYQQSLDQGLQFLIQYYNGEERAKGNILERFSAQQFPDLHSELNLSSLELGDSALYFCASSVAGSTDTQYFGPGTRLTVL.

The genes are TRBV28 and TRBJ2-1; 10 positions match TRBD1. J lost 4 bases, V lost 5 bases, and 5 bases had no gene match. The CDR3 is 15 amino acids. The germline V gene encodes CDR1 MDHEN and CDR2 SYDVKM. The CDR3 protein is CASSLGTGVYNEQFF. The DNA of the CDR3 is TGTGCCAGCAGTCTCGGGACAGGGGTGTACAATGAGCAGTTCTTC.

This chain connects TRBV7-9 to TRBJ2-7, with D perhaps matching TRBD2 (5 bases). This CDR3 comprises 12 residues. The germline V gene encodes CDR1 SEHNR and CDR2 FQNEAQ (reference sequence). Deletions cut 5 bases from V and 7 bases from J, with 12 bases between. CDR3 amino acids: CASSPPSGEQYF. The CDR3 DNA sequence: TGTGCCAGCAGCCCACCCTCGGGGGAGCAGTACTTC.

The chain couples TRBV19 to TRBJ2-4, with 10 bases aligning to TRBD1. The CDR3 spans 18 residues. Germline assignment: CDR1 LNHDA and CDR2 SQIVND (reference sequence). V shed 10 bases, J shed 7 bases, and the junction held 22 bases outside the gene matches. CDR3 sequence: CATHPGQGSTGPQNIQYF. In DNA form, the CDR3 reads TGTGCCACCCACCCGGGACAGGGGTCTACTGGACCCCAGAACATTCAGTACTTC. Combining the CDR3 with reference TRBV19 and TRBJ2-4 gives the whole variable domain DGGITQSPKYLFRKEGQNVTLSCEQNLNHDAMYWYRQDPGQGLRLIYYSQIVNDFQKGDIAEGYSVSREKKESFPLTVTSAQKNPTAFYLCATHPGQGSTGPQNIQYFGAGTRLSVL.

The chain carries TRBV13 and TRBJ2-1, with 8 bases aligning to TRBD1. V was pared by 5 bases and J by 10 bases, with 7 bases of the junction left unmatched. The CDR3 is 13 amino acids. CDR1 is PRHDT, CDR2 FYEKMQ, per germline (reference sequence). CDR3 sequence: CASSVQGAGEQFF. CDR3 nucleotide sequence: TGTGCCAGCAGCGTGCAGGGGGCTGGGGAGCAGTTCTTC.

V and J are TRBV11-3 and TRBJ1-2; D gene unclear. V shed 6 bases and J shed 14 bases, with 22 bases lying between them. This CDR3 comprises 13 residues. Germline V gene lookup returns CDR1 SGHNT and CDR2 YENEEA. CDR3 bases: TGTGCCAGCAGTCAGAGCCGGTCTGGAGCCCTAACCTTC. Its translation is CASSQSRSGALTF.

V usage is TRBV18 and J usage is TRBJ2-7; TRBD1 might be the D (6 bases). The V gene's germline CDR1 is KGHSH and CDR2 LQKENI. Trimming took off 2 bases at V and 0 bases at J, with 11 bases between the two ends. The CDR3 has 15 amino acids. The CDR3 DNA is TGTGCCAGCTCACCAGCGACAGGTCACTCCTACGAGCAGTACTTC. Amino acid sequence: CASSPATGHSYEQYF.

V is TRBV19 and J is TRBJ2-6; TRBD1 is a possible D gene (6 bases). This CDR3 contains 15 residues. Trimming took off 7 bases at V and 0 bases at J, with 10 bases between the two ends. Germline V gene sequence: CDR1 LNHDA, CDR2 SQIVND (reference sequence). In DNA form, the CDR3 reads TGTGCCAGTAACTCAGGGGCCTCTGGGGCCAACGTCCTGACTTTC. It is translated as CASNSGASGANVLTF.